Presented here are 22 T cell receptor beta chains from one specimen sequenced in a study of blood T cell repertoires in COVID-19. Clones were read by immunoSEQ multiplex PCR, and TCRdb kept only the in-frame ones, dropping some. The sample includes about 59,000 clones, over 75% of them seen just once. Sequencing was done on a sample of peripheral blood. Source of these receptors: a woman of 80 years or more with acute or convalescent COVID-19.

The chain links TRBV5-5 to TRBJ1-1; a possible D gene is TRBD1 (6 bases). The CDR3 runs to 14 residues. Germline lookup yields CDR1 SGHKS and CDR2 YYEKEE (reference sequence). V was cut by 4 bases and J by 0 bases, with 10 bases left in between. CDR3 protein: CASSPQGLNTEAFF. The CDR3 DNA sequence: TGTGCCAGCAGCCCTCAGGGGCTGAACACTGAAGCTTTCTTT.

This chain connects TRBV5-1 to TRBJ1-1; the match to TRBD1 covers 8 bases. The CDR3 consists of 15 residues. The J segment lost 0 bases and the V segment lost 4 bases, leaving 5 bases of the junction unmatched. The germline V gene has CDR1 SGHRS and CDR2 YFSETQ. The CDR3 nucleotides are TGCGCCAGCAGCACCCGACAGGGGCTGAACACTGAAGCTTTCTTT. It specifies CASSTRQGLNTEAFF.

The chain has TRBV29-1 and TRBJ2-1; 8 bases map to TRBD2. J was trimmed by 9 bases and V by 6 bases; bases with no gene match: 13. The CDR3 is 14 residues long. CDR1 SQVTM and CDR2 ANQGSEA come from the germline V gene. The CDR3 DNA reads TGCAGCGTGACGCAGGTGGCCGGGAGGGTTGAGCAGTTCTTC. Its protein is CSVTQVAGRVEQFF.

This clone was seen only once. The gene calls are TRBV28 and TRBJ1-5; tentative D call: TRBD1 (6 bases). The CDR3 runs to 18 residues. V lost 6 bases and J lost 2, with 23 bases in between. Germline V gene sequence: CDR1 MDHEN, CDR2 SYDVKM. The CDR3 region has the DNA TGTGCCAGCAGACCCGCCGGGGGAGGGGGTTTTGGCAATCAGCCCCAGCATTTT. Amino acid sequence: CASRPAGGGGFGNQPQHF.

This clone has only a few counts. This chain uses TRBV19 with TRBJ1-2; 7 positions match TRBD1. Germline lookup yields CDR1 LNHDA and CDR2 SQIVND (reference sequence). This CDR3 has 13 residues. V gave up 7 bases and J gave up 2 bases; unmatched junction bases: 4. CDR3 DNA: TGTGCCAGTAAACAGGGGCCAAACTATGGCTACACCTTC. Protein: CASKQGPNYGYTF.

V is TRBV5-1 and J is TRBJ2-3; TRBD1 is a possible D gene (5 bases). Trimming cost V 5 bases and J 2 bases, with 18 bases left between them. This CDR3 has 16 amino acids. Germline V CDR1 and CDR2: SGHRS, YFSETQ. The CDR3 reads CASSPQDPRATDTQYF. The CDR3 DNA reads as TGCGCCAGCAGTCCACAGGACCCGCGCGCCACAGATACGCAGTATTTT.

This rearrangement joins TRBV18 to TRBJ2-7; 8 bases are a match to TRBD2. The CDR3 loop spans 16 amino acids. V was pared by 1 base and J by 6 bases, with 11 bases of the junction left unmatched. Germline lookup yields CDR1 KGHSH and CDR2 LQKENI. The CDR3, as DNA: TGTGCCAGCTCACCACAATCTATACTAGCGGCGGGCGAGCAGTACTTC. It encodes CASSPQSILAAGEQYF.

The chain joins TRBV28 to TRBJ2-7, with 8 bases fitting TRBD1. CDR3 size: 16 residues. V was pared by 3 bases and J by 0 bases, with 7 bases of the junction left unmatched. CDR1 and CDR2 (germline): MDHEN, SYDVKM. As DNA, the CDR3 is TGTGCCAGCAGTTTGGCAGGGGGCGCCTTCTCCTACGAGCAGTACTTC. As protein: CASSLAGGAFSYEQYF. The entire variable domain, with the rest obtained from reference TRBV28 and TRBJ2-7, is as follows: DVKVTQSSRYLVKRTGEKVFLECVQDMDHENMFWYRQDPGLGLRLIYFSYDVKMKEKGDIPEGYSVSREKKERFSLILESASTNQTSMYLCASSLAGGAFSYEQYFGPGTRLTVT.

This chain joins TRBV5-1 and TRBJ1-4; tentatively, D is TRBD1 (5 bases). The CDR3 loop spans 15 amino acids. The V gene's germline CDR1 is SGHRS and CDR2 YFSETQ. V was cut by 4 bases and J by 5 bases, with 15 bases left in between. The DNA for the CDR3 is TGCGCCAGCAGCGACCCCCTTGGGGGGAATGAAAAACTGTTTTTT. This codes for CASSDPLGGNEKLFF.

J is TRBJ2-3 and V is TRBV7-9, with 8 bases identical to TRBD2. Germline CDR1 and CDR2: SEHNR and FQNEAQ (reference sequence). The ends lost 3 bases at V and 5 bases at J; junction bases unmatched: 4. The CDR3 length is 14 residues. In DNA, the CDR3 is TGTGCCAGCAGCTTCGAAACTAGCGGAGATACGCAGTATTTT. Protein sequence: CASSFETSGDTQYF.

The gene calls are TRBV18 and TRBJ1-4, with no clear D. The CDR3 is 15 residues long. Trimming took off 1 base at V and 3 bases at J, with 9 bases between the two ends. Germline CDR1 and CDR2: KGHSH and LQKENI. CDR3 DNA: TGTGCCAGCTCACCACTTGACACAGCTAATGAAAAACTGTTTTTT. As protein: CASSPLDTANEKLFF. The whole variable domain, filled in from reference TRBV18 and TRBJ1-4, reads NAGVMQNPRHLVRRRGQEARLRCSPMKGHSHVYWYRQLPEEGLKFMVYLQKENIIDESGMPKERFSAEFPKEGPSILRIQQVVRGDSAAYFCASSPLDTANEKLFFGSGTQLSVL.

This clone came up a few times. This chain links TRBV4-1 with TRBJ2-7, with 10 nucleotides matching TRBD1. This CDR3 contains 16 residues. Germline lookup yields CDR1 MGHRA and CDR2 YSYEKL. V was clipped by 4 bases and J by 3 bases; unmatched bases: 9. This chain's CDR3 is CASSLRPGQGLYEQYF. CDR3 DNA sequence: TGCGCCAGCAGCCTTAGACCGGGACAGGGGCTCTACGAGCAGTACTTC.

The chain links TRBV3-1 (or the pseudogene TRBV3-2) to TRBJ1-2; TRBD1 aligns across 10 bases. The junction had 10 bases not matched to a gene; V was cut back by 4 bases and J by 8 bases. In germline, CDR1 is LGHDT, CDR2 YNNKEL (reference sequence). The CDR3 loop spans 15 amino acids. CDR3 region: CASSPKRQGASGYTF. The CDR3 DNA follows: TGTGCCAGCAGCCCGAAGAGACAGGGGGCGTCGGGCTACACCTTC.

The chain carries TRBV9 and TRBJ2-3, with D possibly being TRBD2 (5 bases). The V and J ends lost 3 bases and 2 bases respectively, with 22 bases between them. CDR3 size: 18 residues. The V gene's germline CDR1 is SGDLS and CDR2 YYNGEE. This CDR3 reads CASSAPRNGGQATDTQYF. The CDR3 region has the DNA TGTGCCAGCAGCGCCCCGCGGAATGGCGGGCAGGCCACAGATACGCAGTATTTT.

The chain employs TRBV18 and TRBJ2-7, with 11 bases lining up with TRBD2. Losses at the gene ends were 2 bases for V and 1 base for J; bases not matched to a gene: 1. This CDR3 spans 15 amino acids. Germline CDR1 and CDR2: KGHSH and LQKENI. The CDR3 coding sequence is TGTGCCAGCTCACCAGGGACTAGCGGTTCCTACGAGCAGTACTTC. Amino acids: CASSPGTSGSYEQYF.

This clone was counted only a few times. J is TRBJ1-2 and V is TRBV6-5, with D possibly TRBD1 on 5 matching bases. V was trimmed by 0 bases and J by 4 bases, leaving 15 bases between them. The CDR3 consists of 16 residues. Germline CDR1 MNHEY, CDR2 SVGAGI. CDR3 loop: CASSYSEWGVSYGYTF. The CDR3 DNA follows: TGTGCCAGCAGTTACTCGGAGTGGGGGGTGAGCTATGGCTACACCTTC.

This clone has a single count. V gene TRBV6-2 or TRBV6-3 combines with J gene TRBJ2-2; 7 bases fit TRBD2. The CDR3 has 13 residues. V lost 4 bases and J lost 7; bases outside the gene matches: 3. Germline-derived CDR1 and CDR2 are MNHEY and SVGEGT. The CDR3 protein is CASSFSGYGELFF. DNA of the CDR3: TGTGCCAGCAGTTTTAGCGGGTACGGGGAGCTGTTTTTT.

This clone appeared a single time. The chain has TRBV9 and TRBJ2-5, with 7 nucleotides matching TRBD1. This CDR3 comprises 14 residues. J gave up 3 bases and V 0 bases, and 2 bases lay outside the gene matches. Germline CDR1 is SGDLS and CDR2 is YYNGEE. CDR3 residues: CASSVGQGKETQYF. The CDR3 DNA reads TGTGCCAGCAGCGTAGGACAGGGAAAAGAGACCCAGTACTTC.

This chain joins TRBV7-2 and TRBJ1-1; D uncertain. Germline V lookup: CDR1 SGHTA, CDR2 FQGNSA. With 5 bases removed from V and 6 bases from J, the gap between germline ends came to 10 bases. The CDR3 is made up of 12 amino acids. The CDR3 loop is CASSSTIAEAFF. CDR3 nucleotides: TGTGCCAGCAGCAGCACGATAGCTGAAGCTTTCTTT.

Of note for this clone: At one boundary the junction diverges from the germline segment, which might be a read error. The J gene is TRBJ2-5, the V gene TRBV9; 9 bases align to TRBD2. Germline V CDR1 and CDR2: SGDLS, YYNGEE. The CDR3 consists of 16 residues. CDR3 bases: TGTGCCAGCAGCGTAGGGACTAGCGTGGTCCAAGGGACCCAGTACTTC. Protein product: CASSVGTSVVQGTQYF.

This chain joins TRBV6-4 and TRBJ1-1; D gene ambiguous. This CDR3 is 14 amino acids long. The germline CDR1 and CDR2 sequences are MRHNA and SNTAGT. With 5 bases removed from V and 1 base from J, the gap between germline ends came to 11 bases. This CDR3 reads CASSPSAGNTEAFF. DNA of the CDR3: TGTGCCAGCAGTCCGTCCGCAGGGAACACTGAAGCTTTCTTT.

CDR3 sequence (DNA): TGCGCCAGCAGTAAGGGGTCGAACACCGGGGAGCTGTTTTTT. This gives the protein CASSKGSNTGELFF. V usage is TRBV5-1 and J usage is TRBJ2-2, with D perhaps TRBD1 (5 bases). Germline V gene sequence: CDR1 SGHRS, CDR2 YFSETQ. The CDR3 length is 14 residues. Trimming cost V 5 bases and J 0 bases, with 8 bases left between them. Complete variable domain (other parts from reference TRBV5-1 and TRBJ2-2): KAGVTQTPRYLIKTRGQQVTLSCSPISGHRSVSWYQQTPGQGLQFLFEYFSETQRNKGNFPGRFSGRQFSNSRSEMNVSTLELGDSALYLCASSKGSNTGELFFGEGSRLTVL.